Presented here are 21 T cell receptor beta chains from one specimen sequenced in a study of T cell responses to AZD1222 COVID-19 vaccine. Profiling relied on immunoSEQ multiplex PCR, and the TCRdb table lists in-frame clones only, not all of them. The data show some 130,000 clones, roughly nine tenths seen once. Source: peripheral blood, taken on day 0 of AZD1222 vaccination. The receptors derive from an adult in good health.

CDR3 coding DNA: TGTGCCAGCAGCGTATCACCCATGAGCTATGGCTACACCTTC. The encoded protein is CASSVSPMSYGYTF. The gene calls are TRBV9 and TRBJ1-2; D remains ambiguous. The germline CDR1 and CDR2 sequences are SGDLS and YYNGEE. This CDR3 spans 14 amino acids. Trimming left V 1 base short and J 4 bases short, with 11 bases between.

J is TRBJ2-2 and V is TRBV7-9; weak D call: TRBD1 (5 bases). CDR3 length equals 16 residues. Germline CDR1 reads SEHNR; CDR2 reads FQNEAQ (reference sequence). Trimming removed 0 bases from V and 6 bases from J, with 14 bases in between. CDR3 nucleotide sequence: TGTGCCAGCAGCTTAGCTTATCAGGGCGCCGCCGGGGAGCTGTTTTTT. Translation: CASSLAYQGAAGELFF.

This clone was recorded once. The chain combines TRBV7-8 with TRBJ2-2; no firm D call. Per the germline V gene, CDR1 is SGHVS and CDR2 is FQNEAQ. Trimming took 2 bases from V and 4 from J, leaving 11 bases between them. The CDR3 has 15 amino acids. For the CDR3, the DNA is TGTGCCAGCAGCTTAAGGGTCCTAGGCACCGGGGAGCTGTTTTTT. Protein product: CASSLRVLGTGELFF.

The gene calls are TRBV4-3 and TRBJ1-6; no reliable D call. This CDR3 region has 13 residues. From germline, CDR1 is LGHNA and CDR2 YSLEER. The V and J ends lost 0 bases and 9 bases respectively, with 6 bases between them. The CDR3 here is CASSQDGGSPLHF. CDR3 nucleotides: TGCGCCAGCAGCCAAGATGGAGGTTCACCCCTCCACTTT.

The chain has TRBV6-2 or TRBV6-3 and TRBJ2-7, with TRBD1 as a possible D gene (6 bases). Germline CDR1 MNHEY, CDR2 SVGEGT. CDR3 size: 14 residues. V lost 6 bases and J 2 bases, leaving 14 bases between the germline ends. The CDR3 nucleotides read TGTGCCAGCAGCGACCCCGGGACAACCTACGAGCAGTACTTC. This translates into CASSDPGTTYEQYF.

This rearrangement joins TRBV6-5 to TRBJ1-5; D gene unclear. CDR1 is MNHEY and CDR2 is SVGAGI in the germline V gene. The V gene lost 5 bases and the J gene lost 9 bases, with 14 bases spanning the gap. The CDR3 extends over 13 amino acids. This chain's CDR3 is CASSQQPSGPQHF. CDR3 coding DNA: TGTGCCAGCAGTCAACAGCCGTCAGGGCCCCAGCATTTT.

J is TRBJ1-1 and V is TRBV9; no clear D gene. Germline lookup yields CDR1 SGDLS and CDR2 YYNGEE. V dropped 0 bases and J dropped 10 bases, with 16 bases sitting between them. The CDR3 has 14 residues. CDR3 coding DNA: TGTGCCAGCAGCGTAGGGTCTTTGGCAGATCGAGCTTTCTTT. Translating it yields CASSVGSLADRAFF.

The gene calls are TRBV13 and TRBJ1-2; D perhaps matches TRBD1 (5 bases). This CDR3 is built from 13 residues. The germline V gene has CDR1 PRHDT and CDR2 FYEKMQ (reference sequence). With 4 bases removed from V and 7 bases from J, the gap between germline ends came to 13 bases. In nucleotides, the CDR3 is TGTGCCAGCAGCTCGCCCCGACAGAGTGGCTACACCTTC. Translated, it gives CASSSPRQSGYTF.

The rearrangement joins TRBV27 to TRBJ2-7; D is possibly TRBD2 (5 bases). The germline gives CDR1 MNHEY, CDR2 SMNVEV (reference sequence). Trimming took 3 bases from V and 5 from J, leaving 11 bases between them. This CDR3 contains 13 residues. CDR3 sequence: CASSFEGFDEQYF. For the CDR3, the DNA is TGTGCCAGCAGTTTCGAGGGTTTTGACGAGCAGTACTTC.

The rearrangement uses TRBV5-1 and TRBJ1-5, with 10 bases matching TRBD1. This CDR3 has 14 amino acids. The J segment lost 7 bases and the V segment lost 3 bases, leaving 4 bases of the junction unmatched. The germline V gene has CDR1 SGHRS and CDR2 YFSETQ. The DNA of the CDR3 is TGCGCCAGCAGCTCCGGGACAGGGGTCCAGCCCCAGCATTTT. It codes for CASSSGTGVQPQHF.

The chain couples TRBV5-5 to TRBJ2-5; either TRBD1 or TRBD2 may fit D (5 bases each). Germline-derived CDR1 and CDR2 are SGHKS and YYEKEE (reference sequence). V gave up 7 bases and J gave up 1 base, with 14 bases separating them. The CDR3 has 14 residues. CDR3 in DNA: TGTGCCAGCGTCCTTGGGGGTACCCAAGAGACCCAGTACTTC. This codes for CASVLGGTQETQYF.

The CDR3 sequence: CASSQVAAANEKLFF. The CDR3 DNA sequence: TGCGCCAGCAGCCAAGTAGCAGCTGCTAATGAAAAACTGTTTTTT. The V gene is TRBV4-3, the J gene TRBJ1-4; no clear D gene. With 1 base removed from V and 3 bases from J, the gap between germline ends came to 9 bases. Germline-derived CDR1 and CDR2 are LGHNA and YSLEER. The CDR3 is 15 residues long.

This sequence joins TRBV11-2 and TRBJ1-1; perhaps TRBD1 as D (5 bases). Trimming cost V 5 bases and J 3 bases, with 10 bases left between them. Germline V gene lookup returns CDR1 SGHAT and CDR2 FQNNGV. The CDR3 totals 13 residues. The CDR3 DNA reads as TGTGCCAGCAGCCCGGGGCGATACACTGAAGCTTTCTTT. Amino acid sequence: CASSPGRYTEAFF.

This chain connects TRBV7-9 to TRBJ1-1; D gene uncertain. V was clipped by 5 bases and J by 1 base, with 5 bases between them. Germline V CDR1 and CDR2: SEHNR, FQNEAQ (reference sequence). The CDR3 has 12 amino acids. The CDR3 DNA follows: TGTGCCAGCAGCCAAGGGAACACTGAAGCTTTCTTT. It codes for CASSQGNTEAFF.

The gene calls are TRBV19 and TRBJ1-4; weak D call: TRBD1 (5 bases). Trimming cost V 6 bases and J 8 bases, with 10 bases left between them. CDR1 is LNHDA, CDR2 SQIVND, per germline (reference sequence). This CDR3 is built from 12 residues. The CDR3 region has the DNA TGTGCCAGTAGGGGGCCGGGAGAAAAACTGTTTTTT. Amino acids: CASRGPGEKLFF.

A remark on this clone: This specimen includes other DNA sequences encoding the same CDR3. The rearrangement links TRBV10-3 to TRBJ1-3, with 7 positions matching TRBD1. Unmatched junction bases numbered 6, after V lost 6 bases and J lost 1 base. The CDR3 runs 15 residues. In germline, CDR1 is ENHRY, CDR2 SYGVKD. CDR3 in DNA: TGTGCCATCAGAGGACAGGCTCTATCTGGAAACACCATATATTTT. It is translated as CAIRGQALSGNTIYF.

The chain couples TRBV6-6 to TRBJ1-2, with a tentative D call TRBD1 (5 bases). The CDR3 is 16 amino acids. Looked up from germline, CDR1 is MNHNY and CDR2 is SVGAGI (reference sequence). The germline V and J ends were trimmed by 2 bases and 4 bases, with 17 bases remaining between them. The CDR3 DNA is TGTGCCAGCAGTTACGGGAACCCGGGGGAAATCTATGGCTACACCTTC. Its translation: CASSYGNPGEIYGYTF.

CDR3 in amino acids: CASSNQGNYGYTF. CDR3 DNA: TGTGCCAGCAGCAACCAGGGGAACTATGGCTACACCTTC. J is TRBJ1-2 and V is TRBV4-2; D perhaps matches TRBD1 (6 bases). Trimming left V 5 bases short and J 2 bases short, with 9 bases between. Germline lookup yields CDR1 LGHNA and CDR2 YNFKEQ. The CDR3 sequence is 13 residues long.

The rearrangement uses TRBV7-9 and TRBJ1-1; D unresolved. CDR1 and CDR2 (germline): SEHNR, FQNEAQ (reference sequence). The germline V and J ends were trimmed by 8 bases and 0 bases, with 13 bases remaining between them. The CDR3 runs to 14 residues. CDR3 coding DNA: TGTGCCAGCCTGCCCGAGAGCGTGAACACTGAAGCTTTCTTT. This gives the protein CASLPESVNTEAFF. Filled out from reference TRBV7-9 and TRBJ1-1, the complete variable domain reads DTGVSQNPRHKITKRGQNVTFRCDPISEHNRLYWYRQTLGQGPEFLTYFQNEAQLEKSRLLSDRFSAERPKGSFSTLEIQRTEQGDSAMYLCASLPESVNTEAFFGQGTRLTVV.

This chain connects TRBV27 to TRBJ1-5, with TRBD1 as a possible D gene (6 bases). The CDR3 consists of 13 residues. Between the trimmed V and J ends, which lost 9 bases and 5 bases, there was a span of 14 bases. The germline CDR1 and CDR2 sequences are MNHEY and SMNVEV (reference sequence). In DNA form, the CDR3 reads TGTGCCAGTAGCCGGGGGGCCTATCAGCCCCAGCATTTT. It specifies CASSRGAYQPQHF.

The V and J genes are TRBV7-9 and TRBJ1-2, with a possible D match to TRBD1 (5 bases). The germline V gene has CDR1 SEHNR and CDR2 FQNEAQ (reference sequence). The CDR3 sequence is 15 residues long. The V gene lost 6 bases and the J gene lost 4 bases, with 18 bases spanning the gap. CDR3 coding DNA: TGTGCCAGCAGGCCTGGACACGGGATCCTCTATGGCTACACCTTC. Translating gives CASRPGHGILYGYTF. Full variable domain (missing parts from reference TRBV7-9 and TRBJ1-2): DTGVSQNPRHKITKRGQNVTFRCDPISEHNRLYWYRQTLGQGPEFLTYFQNEAQLEKSRLLSDRFSAERPKGSFSTLEIQRTEQGDSAMYLCASRPGHGILYGYTFGSGTRLTVV.